The rows below give T cell receptor beta chains drawn from one sample of a study of patients and donors after allogeneic stem cell transplantation. TCRdb recomputed calls from the RT-PCR reads with MiXCR, one row per CDR3 protein. The sample lists around 240,000 distinct CDR3 sequences, less than 15% seen once, with 11% in the top ten. The sample taken for sequencing was blood, either unsorted or a sorted T cell fraction (not recorded which). These receptors were collected from a human donor who was either an allogeneic HSCT recipient or a stem cell or donor lymphocyte infusion donor (not recorded which). It is not recorded whose cells these are; they may come from a transplant donor. CDR3s include the opening cysteine and the closing phenylalanine or tryptophan.

v_call,cdr3_length,cdr3_aa
TRBV7-2,15,CASSFASGGQETQYF
TRBV3-1,15,CASSRQLAGVGEQYF
TRBV6-5,17,CASSYSLASRRAGELFF
TRBV30,14,CAWHDTGTNTEAFF
TRBV18,15,CASSPPGTRYNEQFF
TRBV12-5,15,CASGLSGGETDTQYF
TRBV3-1,15,CASSQVAGPNSPLHF
TRBV19,13,CASSVRVDTEAFF
TRBV25-1,15,CASSDPTDGRNEQFF
TRBV5-5,14,CASSSPQGQGGYTF
TRBV3-1,13,CASSQISSYEQYF
TRBV2,15,CASRLPGQGSEKLFF
TRBV4-2,16,CASSQVRTSGNNEQFF
TRBV29-1,12,CSVKLANYEQYF
TRBV29-1,11,CSVDLTDTQYF
TRBV7-6,15,CASSPRTGRSTEAFF
TRBV10-3,17,CAISGRGGGLLDNEQFF
TRBV11-2,18,CASSYLPLSGVTVNTQYF
TRBV18,15,CASSPSSQGGAEAFF
TRBV6-1,16,CASSPQSLAGGDEQYF
TRBV1,17,CTSSQDRASGSLYEQYF
TRBV3-1,15,CASSQEGIGSETQYF
TRBV7-3,15,CASSPTGGKGEKLFF
TRBV6-5,16,CASSYSVGGAGTEAFF
TRBV7-3,15,CASSSSGIDTDTQYF
TRBV7-2,15,CASSLTSGGHNEQFF